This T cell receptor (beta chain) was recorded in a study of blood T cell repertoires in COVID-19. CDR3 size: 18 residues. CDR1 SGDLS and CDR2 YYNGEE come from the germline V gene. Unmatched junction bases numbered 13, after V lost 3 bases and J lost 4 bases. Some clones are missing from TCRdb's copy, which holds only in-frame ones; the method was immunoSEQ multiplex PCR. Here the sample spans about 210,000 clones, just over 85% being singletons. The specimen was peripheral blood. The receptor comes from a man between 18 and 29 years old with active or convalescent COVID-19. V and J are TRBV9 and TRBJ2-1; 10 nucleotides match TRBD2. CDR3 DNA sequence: TGTGCCAGCAGCGCACGAGGGGCTAGCGGGAGTGGGTACAATGAGCAGTTCTTC. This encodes CASSARGASGSGYNEQFF.